The rows below give T cell receptor beta chains drawn from one sample of a study of blood T cell repertoires in COVID-19. The protocol was immunoSEQ multiplex PCR, while the TCRdb copy is restricted to in-frame clones and leaves out a portion. The table includes about 99,000 clones, 84% detected once. The sequencing input was peripheral blood. These receptors were collected from a human donor in a cohort sampled during active or convalescent COVID-19. The CDR3 runs from the conserved cysteine through the conserved F or W. Fields, in order: clone size, V gene, D gene, J gene, CDR3 DNA, CDR3 protein. D genes are given only for firm matches. Rows may omit the clone size; those that give it use once, few, many or a size class.

clone size: .
V gene: TRBV10-2
D gene: .
J gene: TRBJ2-6
CDR3 DNA: TGCGCCAGCAGTGAGCATTTACAGGCCACCTTCTCTGGGGCCAACGTCCTGACTTTC
CDR3 protein: CASSEHLQATFSGANVLTF

clone size: .
V gene: TRBV27
D gene: .
J gene: TRBJ1-1
CDR3 DNA: TGTGCCAGCAGAGCGTTAGCATTGAACACTGAAGCTTTCTTT
CDR3 protein: CASRALALNTEAFF

clone size: .
V gene: TRBV4-3
D gene: TRBD2
J gene: TRBJ2-1
CDR3 DNA: TGCGCCAGCAGCCAAAACCGGGGGGGTTACAATGAGCAGTTCTTC
CDR3 protein: CASSQNRGGYNEQFF

clone size: .
V gene: TRBV27
D gene: .
J gene: TRBJ2-7
CDR3 DNA: TGTGCCAGCACCCTCGGGCCAGGGTATGAAGACGAGCAGTACTTC
CDR3 protein: CASTLGPGYEDEQYF

clone size: few
V gene: TRBV27
D gene: TRBD2
J gene: TRBJ2-1
CDR3 DNA: TGTGCCAGCAGTTTTACTAGCGGGGGGTGGAATGAGCAGTTCTTC
CDR3 protein: CASSFTSGGWNEQFF

clone size: .
V gene: TRBV2
D gene: TRBD2
J gene: TRBJ2-1
CDR3 DNA: TGTGCCAGCAGGAATGTCGGGACTAGCGGGGGGGGTGAGCAGTTCTTC
CDR3 protein: CASRNVGTSGGGEQFF

clone size: .
V gene: TRBV5-3
D gene: TRBD1
J gene: TRBJ2-1
CDR3 DNA: TGTGCCAGAAGCCTACGCCGGGACAGGGGATGTAATGAGCAGTTCTTC
CDR3 protein: CARSLRRDRGCNEQFF

clone size: .
V gene: TRBV12-5
D gene: .
J gene: TRBJ1-4
CDR3 DNA: TGTGCTAGTGGTCAGGGGTTGGCTAATGAAAAACTGTTTTTT
CDR3 protein: CASGQGLANEKLFF

clone size: once
V gene: TRBV27
D gene: .
J gene: TRBJ1-2
CDR3 DNA: TGTGCCAGCAGTTTCTTCCCCGGGACACTCGGGCACTTC
CDR3 protein: CASSFFPGTLGHF

clone size: .
V gene: TRBV10-1
D gene: .
J gene: TRBJ1-1
CDR3 DNA: TGCGCCAGCAGTCGCAGGGACTGTTGCACTGAAGCTTTCTTT
CDR3 protein: CASSRRDCCTEAFF

clone size: .
V gene: TRBV6-5
D gene: TRBD1
J gene: TRBJ2-7
CDR3 DNA: TGTGCCAGCAGTTACACCCGGGACAGGGCCTACGAGCAGTACTTC
CDR3 protein: CASSYTRDRAYEQYF

clone size: .
V gene: TRBV12-5
D gene: .
J gene: TRBJ2-7
CDR3 DNA: TGTGCTAGTGGCAAAGAACTCTCCTACGAGCAGTACTTC
CDR3 protein: CASGKELSYEQYF

clone size: .
V gene: TRBV10-3
D gene: .
J gene: TRBJ2-1
CDR3 DNA: TGTGCCATCAGCGGACAAGCCAATGAGCAGTTCTTC
CDR3 protein: CAISGQANEQFF

clone size: .
V gene: TRBV10-3
D gene: .
J gene: TRBJ2-3
CDR3 DNA: TGTGCCATCAGTGAGCGGGGGAGCACAGATACGCAGTATTTT
CDR3 protein: CAISERGSTDTQYF

clone size: once
V gene: TRBV7-7
D gene: TRBD2
J gene: TRBJ2-1
CDR3 DNA: TGTGCTAGCAGTAAAAATGGGCTAGCGGAGCCCAATGAGCAGTTCTTC
CDR3 protein: CASSKNGLAEPNEQFF

clone size: .
V gene: TRBV19
D gene: .
J gene: TRBJ2-3
CDR3 DNA: TGTGCCAGTAGTATCAGAGGGGTAGCGGCAACCACAGATACGCAGTATTTT
CDR3 protein: CASSIRGVAATTDTQYF

clone size: few
V gene: TRBV7-2
D gene: TRBD1
J gene: TRBJ2-1
CDR3 DNA: TGTGCCAGCAGCTTGACAGGGTCGGATGAGCAGTTCTTC
CDR3 protein: CASSLTGSDEQFF

clone size: .
V gene: TRBV3-1/TRBV3-2
D gene: .
J gene: TRBJ1-1
CDR3 DNA: TGTGCCAGCAGCCAGAACAGGGACCTAGAAGCTTTCTTT
CDR3 protein: CASSQNRDLEAFF

clone size: .
V gene: TRBV5-1
D gene: .
J gene: TRBJ2-7
CDR3 DNA: TGCGCCAGCAGCCCGCCGGAGCCACTAGGCGAGCAGTACTTC
CDR3 protein: CASSPPEPLGEQYF

clone size: many
V gene: TRBV4-2
D gene: TRBD1
J gene: TRBJ2-1
CDR3 DNA: TGTGCCAGCAGCCCAGTAGGGACAGGGATCGATGAGCAGTTCTTC
CDR3 protein: CASSPVGTGIDEQFF

clone size: .
V gene: TRBV4-2
D gene: TRBD1
J gene: TRBJ1-1
CDR3 DNA: TGTGCCAGCAGCCCCCCCGGCGGGACAGGCCTGCGGGGCACTGAAGCTTTCTTT
CDR3 protein: CASSPPGGTGLRGTEAFF

clone size: .
V gene: TRBV4-1
D gene: .
J gene: TRBJ1-2
CDR3 DNA: TGCGCCAGCAGCCAAGTACAGACTAACTATGGCTACACCTTC
CDR3 protein: CASSQVQTNYGYTF

clone size: .
V gene: TRBV27
D gene: .
J gene: TRBJ1-1
CDR3 DNA: TGTGCCAGCAGTTCGGGGGTTGAAGCTTTCTTT
CDR3 protein: CASSSGVEAFF

clone size: .
V gene: TRBV3-1/TRBV3-2
D gene: .
J gene: TRBJ1-1
CDR3 DNA: TGTGCCAGCAGCCGAAATTCTGGCAGAATGAACACTGAAGCTTTCTTT
CDR3 protein: CASSRNSGRMNTEAFF

clone size: .
V gene: TRBV18
D gene: .
J gene: TRBJ1-4
CDR3 DNA: TGTGCCAGCTCACCAGGGACAAGTAATGAAAAACTGTTTTTT
CDR3 protein: CASSPGTSNEKLFF

clone size: .
V gene: TRBV2
D gene: .
J gene: TRBJ1-6
CDR3 DNA: TGTGCCAGCACTGGGAGCTCCTATAATTCACCCCTCCACTTT
CDR3 protein: CASTGSSYNSPLHF

clone size: .
V gene: TRBV2
D gene: TRBD1
J gene: TRBJ1-5
CDR3 DNA: TGTGCCAGCAGTACCACAGGGGATCGCAATCAGCCCCAGCATTTT
CDR3 protein: CASSTTGDRNQPQHF

clone size: .
V gene: TRBV4-3
D gene: .
J gene: TRBJ1-4
CDR3 DNA: TGCGCCAGCAGCCAAGATGGGGGCCCCGGCGAAAAACTGTTTTTT
CDR3 protein: CASSQDGGPGEKLFF

clone size: .
V gene: TRBV28
D gene: .
J gene: TRBJ2-7
CDR3 DNA: TGTGCCAGCGCCAGCTCCTACGAGCAGTACTTC
CDR3 protein: CASASSYEQYF

clone size: .
V gene: TRBV7-2
D gene: .
J gene: TRBJ1-3
CDR3 DNA: TGTGCCAGCAGCCCAGAGGCGGGGACTAGAGGAAACACCATATATTTT
CDR3 protein: CASSPEAGTRGNTIYF

clone size: .
V gene: TRBV11-2
D gene: TRBD2
J gene: TRBJ2-7
CDR3 DNA: TGTGCCAGCAGCTTGCCTCGTCTAGCGGGGGGGCAAGAGCAGTACTTC
CDR3 protein: CASSLPRLAGGQEQYF

clone size: few
V gene: TRBV6-2/TRBV6-3
D gene: TRBD1
J gene: TRBJ1-2
CDR3 DNA: TGTGCCAGCAGTTACTCTAGGACAGGGGGCTACGGCTACACCTTC
CDR3 protein: CASSYSRTGGYGYTF

clone size: .
V gene: TRBV9
D gene: .
J gene: TRBJ1-4
CDR3 DNA: TGTGCCAGCAGCCCGGACACCGGTGGGGAACTGTTTTTT
CDR3 protein: CASSPDTGGELFF

clone size: .
V gene: TRBV6-6
D gene: .
J gene: TRBJ2-4
CDR3 DNA: TGTGCCAGCAGTTACCTTAACATTCAGTACTTC
CDR3 protein: CASSYLNIQYF

clone size: .
V gene: TRBV11-3
D gene: TRBD1
J gene: TRBJ2-7
CDR3 DNA: TGTGCCAGCAGCTTAGACTCGGACAGGGAATTCCCCTACGAGCAGTACTTC
CDR3 protein: CASSLDSDREFPYEQYF

clone size: .
V gene: TRBV4-1
D gene: TRBD1
J gene: TRBJ1-2
CDR3 DNA: TGCGCCAGCAGCCATCCGGACAGGGTTTTTGGTGGCTACACCTTC
CDR3 protein: CASSHPDRVFGGYTF

clone size: .
V gene: TRBV7-9
D gene: .
J gene: TRBJ2-3
CDR3 DNA: TGTGCCAGCAGCTTAACTAGGCCCGGGGGAGCAGATACGCAGTATTTT
CDR3 protein: CASSLTRPGGADTQYF

clone size: few
V gene: TRBV5-1
D gene: TRBD1
J gene: TRBJ2-3
CDR3 DNA: TGCGCCTCCGGGACAGGGTCGTCAGATACGCAGTATTTT
CDR3 protein: CASGTGSSDTQYF

clone size: .
V gene: TRBV28
D gene: TRBD1
J gene: TRBJ1-2
CDR3 DNA: TGTGCCAGCAGATCTCCGGGACAGCTGCATGGCTACACCTTC
CDR3 protein: CASRSPGQLHGYTF

clone size: .
V gene: TRBV3-1/TRBV3-2
D gene: .
J gene: TRBJ2-5
CDR3 DNA: TGTGCCAGCAGCTTTCAGGGGGAGACCCAGTACTTC
CDR3 protein: CASSFQGETQYF

clone size: .
V gene: TRBV28
D gene: .
J gene: TRBJ2-3
CDR3 DNA: TGTGCCAGCAGTTTATCGCCTAGTCTGGGGCAGTATTTT
CDR3 protein: CASSLSPSLGQYF

clone size: .
V gene: TRBV18
D gene: .
J gene: TRBJ1-2
CDR3 DNA: TGTGCCAGCTCACCCAAGGAGCGCGGGGGATATGGCTACACCTTC
CDR3 protein: CASSPKERGGYGYTF

clone size: .
V gene: TRBV11-2
D gene: TRBD2
J gene: TRBJ2-1
CDR3 DNA: TGTGCCAGCAGCTCCACTAGCGGGGGGAGGAATGAGCAGTTCTTC
CDR3 protein: CASSSTSGGRNEQFF

clone size: .
V gene: TRBV6-5
D gene: TRBD2
J gene: TRBJ2-5
CDR3 DNA: TGTGCCAGCAGGGCGGGGACTACATTGGGAGAGACCCAGTACTTC
CDR3 protein: CASRAGTTLGETQYF

clone size: .
V gene: TRBV7-9
D gene: TRBD1
J gene: TRBJ1-2
CDR3 DNA: TGTGCCAGCAGCTTAGTGGACAGGAGGGGTTATGGCTACACCTTC
CDR3 protein: CASSLVDRRGYGYTF

clone size: .
V gene: TRBV24-1
D gene: TRBD1
J gene: TRBJ1-1
CDR3 DNA: TGTGCCACCAGTGATACCCGGGACAGAACGAACACTGAAGCTTTCTTT
CDR3 protein: CATSDTRDRTNTEAFF

clone size: .
V gene: TRBV7-3
D gene: TRBD2
J gene: TRBJ2-1
CDR3 DNA: TGTGCCAGCAGCTTTTCGGGGGGGGCGTATAATGAGCAGTTCTTC
CDR3 protein: CASSFSGGAYNEQFF

clone size: few
V gene: TRBV6-5
D gene: TRBD1
J gene: TRBJ2-1
CDR3 DNA: TGTGCCAGCAGGGCTACGGAATACAGGGGACAGCAGTTCTTC
CDR3 protein: CASRATEYRGQQFF

clone size: .
V gene: TRBV30
D gene: .
J gene: TRBJ1-1
CDR3 DNA: TGTGCCTGGACAGGAGGTGACCTAACTGAAGCTTTCTTT
CDR3 protein: CAWTGGDLTEAFF

clone size: .
V gene: TRBV27
D gene: .
J gene: TRBJ1-5
CDR3 DNA: TGTGCCAGCAGTAGGCAGGTCGGGGGTCAGCCCCAGCATTTT
CDR3 protein: CASSRQVGGQPQHF

clone size: .
V gene: TRBV7-2
D gene: .
J gene: TRBJ1-5
CDR3 DNA: TGTGCCAGCAGAAGAGGGGGACGGGAGGGACAGCCCCAGCATTTT
CDR3 protein: CASRRGGREGQPQHF

clone size: .
V gene: TRBV5-4
D gene: TRBD1
J gene: TRBJ2-2
CDR3 DNA: TGTGCCAGCAGCATCCTGGGGACAGCCAACACCGGGGAGCTGTTTTTT
CDR3 protein: CASSILGTANTGELFF